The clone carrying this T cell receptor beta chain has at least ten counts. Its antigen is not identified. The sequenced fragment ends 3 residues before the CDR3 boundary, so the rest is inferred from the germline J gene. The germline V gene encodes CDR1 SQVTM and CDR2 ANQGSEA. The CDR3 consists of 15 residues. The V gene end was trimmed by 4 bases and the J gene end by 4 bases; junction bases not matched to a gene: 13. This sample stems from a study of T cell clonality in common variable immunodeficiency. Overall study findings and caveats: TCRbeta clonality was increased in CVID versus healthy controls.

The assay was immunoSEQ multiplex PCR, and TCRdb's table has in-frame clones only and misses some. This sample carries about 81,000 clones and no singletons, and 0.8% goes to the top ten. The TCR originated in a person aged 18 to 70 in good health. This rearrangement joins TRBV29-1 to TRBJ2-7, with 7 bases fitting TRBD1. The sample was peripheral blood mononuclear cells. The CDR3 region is CSVGRPGGTRYEQYF. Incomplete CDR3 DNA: TGCAGCGTTGGTAGACCAGGGGGAACAAGGTACGAG.